The 7 T cell receptor beta chains listed next were all sequenced from one sample in a study of CD8+ T cells in alopecia areata. Collection of lesional scalp punch biopsies and peripheral blood was performed in alopecia areata patients. The authors extracted RNA and reverse transcribed it into cDNA as the sequencing template. Clones were read by immunoSEQ multiplex PCR, and TCRdb kept only the in-frame ones, dropping some. The table lists 14,000 or so clones, under 60% of them singletons. Source: skin, taken at week 0. The receptors here all came from a human donor with alopecia areata.

DNA for the CDR3: TGTGCCAGCAGCCCGGACGGGGGGGGCACAGATACGCAGTATTTT. This gives the protein CASSPDGGGTDTQYF. This rearrangement joins TRBV5-4 to TRBJ2-3, with 8 bases matching TRBD2. This CDR3 comprises 15 residues. CDR1 is SGHNT, CDR2 YYREEE, per germline (reference sequence). After removal of 4 bases from V and 1 base from J, the junction contained 5 bases not matched to a gene.

The chain is built from TRBV28 and TRBJ1-6; D is possibly TRBD1 (5 bases). In germline, CDR1 is MDHEN, CDR2 SYDVKM. The CDR3 totals 15 residues. V was cut by 4 bases and J by 6 bases, with 13 bases left in between. The CDR3 sequence: CASSWGGVSNSPLHF. The CDR3 DNA sequence: TGTGCCAGCAGTTGGGGGGGGGTGAGTAATTCACCCCTCCACTTT.

The chain uses TRBV6-5 and TRBJ1-5; D unclear. The CDR3 contains 16 residues. The V end lost 2 bases, the J end lost 0 bases, and 11 bases lay between the germline ends. Germline assignment: CDR1 MNHEY and CDR2 SVGAGI. The DNA for the CDR3 is TGTGCCAGCAGTTACCGCCGCCTCGATAGCAATCAGCCCCAGCATTTT. Protein: CASSYRRLDSNQPQHF.

In nucleotides, the CDR3 is TGTGCCAGTAGTACCGGGACAGGGCACTATGGCTACACCTTC. This translates into CASSTGTGHYGYTF. The chain couples TRBV19 to TRBJ1-2, with 9 bases identical to TRBD1. CDR1 and CDR2 (germline): LNHDA, SQIVND (reference sequence). The CDR3 totals 14 residues. V lost 4 bases, J lost 3 bases, and 3 bases stayed unmatched.

By proportion, this clone is medium-sized. V and J are TRBV2 and TRBJ1-2; 7 positions agree with TRBD1. The germline CDR1 and CDR2 sequences are SNHLY and FYNNEI. Trimming at V came to 5 bases and at J to 4 bases, leaving 7 bases not matched to a gene. The CDR3 length is 14 residues. The CDR3 DNA reads as TGTGCCAGCAGTTCTACAGGGGACGGCTATGGCTACACCTTC. This gives the protein CASSSTGDGYGYTF.

This chain joins TRBV5-1 and TRBJ1-2, with TRBD1 matching 12 bases. Trimming at V came to 4 bases and at J to 6 bases, leaving 10 bases not matched to a gene. This CDR3 is 16 amino acids long. Germline-derived CDR1 and CDR2 are SGHRS and YFSETQ. CDR3 bases: TGCGCCAGCAGCATCCCGGGACAGGGGGCTTCGAATGGCTACACCTTC. Translating gives CASSIPGQGASNGYTF. The complete variable domain, with remaining parts taken from reference TRBV5-1 and TRBJ1-2, reads KAGVTQTPRYLIKTRGQQVTLSCSPISGHRSVSWYQQTPGQGLQFLFEYFSETQRNKGNFPGRFSGRQFSNSRSEMNVSTLELGDSALYLCASSIPGQGASNGYTFGSGTRLTVV.

This clone was observed a handful of times. The V call is TRBV19, the J call TRBJ1-1, with 9 bases that match TRBD1. The CDR3 contains 16 residues. Germline CDR1 and CDR2: LNHDA and SQIVND (reference sequence). V lost 6 bases, J lost 1 base, and 9 bases stayed unmatched. The CDR3 coding sequence is TGTGCCAGTAGCTCAAACAGGGGGCCGGCGAACACTGAAGCTTTCTTT. It encodes CASSSNRGPANTEAFF.